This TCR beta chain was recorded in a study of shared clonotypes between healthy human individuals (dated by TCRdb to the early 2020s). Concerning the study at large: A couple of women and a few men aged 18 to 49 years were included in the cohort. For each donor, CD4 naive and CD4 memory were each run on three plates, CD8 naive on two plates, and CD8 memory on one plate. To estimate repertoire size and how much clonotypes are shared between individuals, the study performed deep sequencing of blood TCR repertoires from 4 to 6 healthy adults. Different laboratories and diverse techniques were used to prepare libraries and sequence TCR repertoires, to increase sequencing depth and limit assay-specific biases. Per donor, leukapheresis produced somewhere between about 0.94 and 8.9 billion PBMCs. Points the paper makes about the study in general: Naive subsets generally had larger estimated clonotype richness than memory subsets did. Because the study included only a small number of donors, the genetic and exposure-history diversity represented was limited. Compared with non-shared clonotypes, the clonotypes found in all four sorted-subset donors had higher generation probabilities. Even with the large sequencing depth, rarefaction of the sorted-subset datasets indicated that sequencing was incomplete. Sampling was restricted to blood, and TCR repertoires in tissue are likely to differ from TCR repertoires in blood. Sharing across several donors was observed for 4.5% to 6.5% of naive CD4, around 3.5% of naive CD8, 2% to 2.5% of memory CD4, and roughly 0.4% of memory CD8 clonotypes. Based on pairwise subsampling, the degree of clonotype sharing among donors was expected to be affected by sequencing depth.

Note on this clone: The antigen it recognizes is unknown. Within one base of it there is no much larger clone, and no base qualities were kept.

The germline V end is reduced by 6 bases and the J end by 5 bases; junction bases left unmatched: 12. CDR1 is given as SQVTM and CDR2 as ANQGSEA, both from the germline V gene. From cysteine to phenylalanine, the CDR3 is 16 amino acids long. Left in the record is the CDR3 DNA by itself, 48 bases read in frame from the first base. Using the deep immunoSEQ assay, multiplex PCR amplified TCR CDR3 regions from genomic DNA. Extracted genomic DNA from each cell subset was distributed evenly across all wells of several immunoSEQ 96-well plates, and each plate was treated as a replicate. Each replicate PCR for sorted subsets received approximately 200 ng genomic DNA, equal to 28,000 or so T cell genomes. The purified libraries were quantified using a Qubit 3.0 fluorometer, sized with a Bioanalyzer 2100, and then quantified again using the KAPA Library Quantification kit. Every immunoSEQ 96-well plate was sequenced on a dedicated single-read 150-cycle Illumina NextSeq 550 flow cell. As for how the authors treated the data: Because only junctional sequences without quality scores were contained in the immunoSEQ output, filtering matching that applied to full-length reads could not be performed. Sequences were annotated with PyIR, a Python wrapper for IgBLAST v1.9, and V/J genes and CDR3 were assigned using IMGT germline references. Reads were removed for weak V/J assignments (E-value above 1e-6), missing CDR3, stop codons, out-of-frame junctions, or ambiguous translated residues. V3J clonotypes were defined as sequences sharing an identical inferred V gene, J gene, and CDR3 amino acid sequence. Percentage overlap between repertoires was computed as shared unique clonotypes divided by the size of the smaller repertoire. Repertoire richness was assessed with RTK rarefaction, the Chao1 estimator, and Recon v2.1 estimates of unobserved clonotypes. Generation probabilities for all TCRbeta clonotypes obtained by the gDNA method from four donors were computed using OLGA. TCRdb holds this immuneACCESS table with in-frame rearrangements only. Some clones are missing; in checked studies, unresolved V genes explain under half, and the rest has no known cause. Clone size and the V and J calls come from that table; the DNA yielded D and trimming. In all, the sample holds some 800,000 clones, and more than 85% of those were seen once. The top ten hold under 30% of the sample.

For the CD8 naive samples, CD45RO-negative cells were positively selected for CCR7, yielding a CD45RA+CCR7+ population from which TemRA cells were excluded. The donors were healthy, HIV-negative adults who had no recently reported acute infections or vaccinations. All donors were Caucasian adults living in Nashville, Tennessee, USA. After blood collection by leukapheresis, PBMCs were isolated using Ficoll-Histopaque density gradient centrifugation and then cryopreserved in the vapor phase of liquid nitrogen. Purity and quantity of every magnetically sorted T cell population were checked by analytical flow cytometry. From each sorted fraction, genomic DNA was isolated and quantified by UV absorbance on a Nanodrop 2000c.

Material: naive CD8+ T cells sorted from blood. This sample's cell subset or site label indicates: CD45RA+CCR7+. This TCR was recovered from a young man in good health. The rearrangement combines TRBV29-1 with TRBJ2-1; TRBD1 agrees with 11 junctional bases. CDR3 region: CSVRGIRDRGNNEQFF. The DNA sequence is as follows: TGCAGCGTCCGAGGGATCCGGGACAGGGGGAACAATGAGCAGTTCTTC.